This T cell receptor beta chain was documented in a study of T cells in Graves' hyperthyroidism and ophthalmopathy. RNA transcripts yielded amplified TCR beta CDR3 regions. First-round RT-PCR of the TCR CDR3 relied on the HTBI primer set. MiXCR, applied by TCRdb to the multiplex PCR reads, yields one record per CDR3 protein. Among around 340,000 distinct CDR3 sequences listed, over 15% were seen once. Germline V lookup: CDR1 SGHRS, CDR2 YFSETQ. The V end lost 4 bases, the J end lost 4 bases, and 14 bases lay between the germline ends. CDR3 length: 15 residues. The clonotype comes from a woman in her fifties or sixties with Graves' hyperthyroidism. This chain links TRBV5-1 with TRBJ2-2; the D gene is possibly TRBD1 (6 bases). The specimen was blood. The CDR3 coding sequence is TGCGCCAGCAGCGGTACGGGACATGTCACCGGGGAGCTGTTTTTT. Translation gives CASSGTGHVTGELFF.